This T cell receptor beta chain was captured by sequencing in a study of blood T cell repertoires in COVID-19. Study-level background: The United States, Italy and Spain provided the acute and convalescent COVID-19 samples. Sample material is recorded as cDNA or gDNA derived from T cells, B-cell-depleted T cells, or PBMCs.

This table comes from immunoSEQ multiplex PCR, and its TCRdb copy is limited to in-frame clones, with some not included. The sample records roughly 250,000 clones, over 75% being singletons. The CDR3 consists of 15 residues. The germline V and J ends were trimmed by 5 bases and 0 bases, with 11 bases remaining between them. Germline assignment: CDR1 MNHEY and CDR2 SMNVEV (reference sequence). Donors were grouped by their self-reported clinical history. In Cohort 3, a recovered donor had either two negative PCRs, clearance, or symptom resolution. This receptor was obtained from a woman aged 45-59 years who had recovered from COVID-19. The chain links TRBV27 to TRBJ2-1; maybe TRBD1 (6 bases). Specimen: PBMCs or T cells enriched from blood (not recorded which). The CDR3 here is CASSTTGSSYNEQFF. The CDR3 DNA follows: TGTGCCAGCAGTACAACAGGGAGCTCCTACAATGAGCAGTTCTTC.